This TCR beta chain was identified in a study of CD8 T cells in Susac syndrome. The count of this clonotype is one. The RNA, about 0.5 to 1 ug, was put through reverse transcription using random hexamers. It was immunoSEQ multiplex PCR that amplified TCR beta CDR3 across 54 Vbeta and 13 Jbeta. TCRdb re-called the immunoSEQ multiplex PCR reads with MiXCR, one entry per CDR3 protein. The top ten hold around 0.087% of the sample, which has 100,000 to 150,000 distinct CDR3 sequences, over 85% seen once. Sequencing of TCR beta was performed on blood CD8+ T cells and on blood CD4+ T cells. The sequence was obtained from a human donor in good health. The specimen sequenced was CD4+ T cells from PBMCs.

The DNA for the CDR3 is TGTGCCAGCAGTCCCACTAGCGGGGCCTCCTACGAGCAGTACTTC. Residues: CASSPTSGASYEQYF. V gene TRBV3-1 combines with J gene TRBJ2-7; 10 nucleotides align to TRBD2. Trimming cost V 6 bases and J 0 bases; bases outside gene matches: 5. From germline, CDR1 is LGHDT and CDR2 YNNKEL (reference sequence). The CDR3 contains 15 residues.